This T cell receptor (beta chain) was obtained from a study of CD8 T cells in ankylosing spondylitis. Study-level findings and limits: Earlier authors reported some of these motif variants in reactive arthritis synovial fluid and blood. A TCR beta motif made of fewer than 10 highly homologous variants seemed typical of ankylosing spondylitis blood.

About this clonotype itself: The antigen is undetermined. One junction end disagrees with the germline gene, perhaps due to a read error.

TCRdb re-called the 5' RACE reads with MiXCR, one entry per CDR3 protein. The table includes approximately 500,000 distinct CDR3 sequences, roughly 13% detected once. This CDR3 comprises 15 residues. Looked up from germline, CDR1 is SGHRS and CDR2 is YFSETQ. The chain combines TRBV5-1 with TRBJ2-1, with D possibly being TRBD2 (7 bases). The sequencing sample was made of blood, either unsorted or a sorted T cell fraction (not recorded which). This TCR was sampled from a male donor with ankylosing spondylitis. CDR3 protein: CASSLGAGDGDEQFF. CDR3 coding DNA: TGCGCCAGCAGTTTGGGGGCGGGAGATGGGGATGAGCAGTTCTTC. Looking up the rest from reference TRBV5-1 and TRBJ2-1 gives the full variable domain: KAGVTQTPRYLIKTRGQQVTLSCSPISGHRSVSWYQQTPGQGLQFLFEYFSETQRNKGNFPGRFSGRQFSNSRSEMNVSTLELGDSALYLCASSLGAGDGDEQFFGPGTRLTVL.